Included here is one TCR beta chain sequence, with context. Its antigen is currently not known. The input lacks base qualities; no much larger clone sits a single base away. TCRbeta CDR3 regions were amplified from genomic DNA by means of the immunoSEQ Assay, a bias-controlled multiplex PCR. The study's processing was this. The number of nucleated cells in each sample was estimated from the amplification of reference gene primers within the assay. To quantify the absolute abundance of each unique TCRbeta CDR3 rearrangement, sequence reads were collapsed and filtered. For each sample, productive Simpson clonality was calculated by taking the square root of Simpson's diversity index across productive rearrangements. Here the immuneACCESS table is served through TCRdb, limited to in-frame sequences with V and J called. Missing clones are a known gap in these copies; in checked studies unresolved V genes cover under half, and the rest lacks a known reason. For V, J and clone size, that table is used; D and trimming come from the DNA. Here the sample has about 80,000 clones; around 83% occur a single time. The ten biggest clones cover under 35% of the sample.

These data are taken from a study of blood T cell repertoires in COVID-19 (dated by TCRdb to between 2020 and 2021). Describing the broader study: Collaborator samples came from the United States, Italy and Spain and covered acute and convalescent phases of COVID-19. The repertoires were released in a freely available public database intended as a resource for research on the immune response to SARS-CoV-2. Subjects who had been exposed to COVID-19, were actively infected with it, or had recovered from it provided the deeply sampled blood TCRbeta repertoires that made up the dataset. Sample metadata almost always included a de-identified subject ID, COVID-19 status, age in years and sex. Where HLA class I and class II types were available, the types were taken from metadata supplied by the sample provider, not from assay-based typing. The samples were drawn from two sources: the first 160 participants of the ongoing ImmuneRACE study, and 1,254 subjects contributed by 6 global collaborators. The prospective study material was composed of cDNA or gDNA derived from T cells, B-cell-depleted T cells, or PBMCs. Points the paper makes about the study in general: How much clinical and demographic metadata was included differed by source and by participant, and the metadata was provided uncurated.

For this chain, trimming is 3 bases at the V end and 7 bases at the J end, and the number of junction bases without a gene match is 5. The CDR3 spans 13 residues, from the cysteine through the phenylalanine. Only the CDR3 portion is preserved as DNA: 39 bases, with reading frame beginning at the first base. Whole blood was collected in K2EDTA tubes by collaborating institutions according to the institutions' own protocols. For TCRbeta analysis, collaborators shipped samples in one of three forms: frozen whole blood, isolated PBMCs, or DNA extracted from either of those sample types. The specimen sequenced was peripheral blood. Recombination connected TRBV12-3 or TRBV12-4 to TRBJ1-1, with 7 junctional bases fitting TRBD1. The sequence derives from a human donor in a cohort sampled during active COVID-19. Read as DNA, the sequence is TGTGCCAGCAGTTTTAAAGGGGACAGTGAAGCTTTCTTT. It translates to CASSFKGDSEAFF.